This T cell receptor (beta chain) was profiled in a study of T cell clonality in common variable immunodeficiency. Study-level results: T cell subpopulation sequencing would be needed to explain CVID clonality. Shared TCRbeta clones were fewer between CVID subjects than controls.

The CDR3 loop spans 15 amino acids. V was pared by 3 bases and J by 3 bases, with 11 bases between. At least ten counts were recorded for this clone. The antigen is unknown. The sequence runs out 3 residues before the end of the CDR3; the remainder is reconstructed from the germline J gene. Sequencing input was equivalent genomic DNA from CVID and controls. The table came from immunoSEQ multiplex PCR; TCRdb's copy has only in-frame clones and leaves some out. Recorded here are about 52,000 clones, with no singletons, and the ten leading clones hold around 2%. The chain joins TRBV12-3 or TRBV12-4 to TRBJ1-4, with D possibly being TRBD1 (6 bases). The sequencing sample was made of peripheral blood mononuclear cells. The origin of this receptor is a person between 18 and 70 years old in good health. The CDR3 region is CASSFIRGANEKLFF. Incomplete CDR3 DNA: TGTGCCAGCAGTTTTATCAGGGGTGCTAATGAAAAA.